This T cell receptor beta chain emerged from a study of immune heterogeneity within non-small cell lung tumors. Across the whole study: Tumor histology was classified as squamous cell carcinoma in a few cases, non-squamous carcinoma in about 10 and not otherwise specified in 1.

Trimming left V 10 bases short and J 2 bases short, with 16 bases between. The CDR3 is made up of 14 amino acids. Germline V gene data show CDR1 as MNHEY and CDR2 as SVGEGT. Multiplex PCR was performed with 32 V and 13 J primers, and it amplified TCR beta CDR3. TCRdb passed the multiplex PCR reads through MiXCR, listing each CDR3 protein once. The sample holds roughly 15,000 distinct CDR3 sequences, over 25% seen once. This clonotype was seen many times. Bulk tumor genomic DNA, roughly 600 ng per sample, was used as template. Several spatially distant biopsies were obtained per primary tumor intraoperatively. Samples came from untreated patients having curative surgery for newly diagnosed non-small cell lung cancer.

The V and J genes are TRBV6-2 or TRBV6-3 and TRBJ2-3, with D maybe TRBD2 (5 bases). The TCR comes from a woman aged 45-65 years with non-small cell lung cancer. The sample was lung tumor tissue. In nucleotides, the CDR3 is TGTGCCACCAAAGGAGGCCTAAACACAGATACGCAGTATTTT. Amino acid sequence: CATKGGLNTDTQYF.